This T cell receptor beta chain was obtained from a study of technical replicates of blood from several donors. The CDR3 covers 15 residues. Unmatched junction bases numbered 5, after V lost 0 bases and J lost 5 bases. CDR1 is SGHRS and CDR2 is YFSETQ in the germline V gene. The repertoire was sequenced with immunoSEQ multiplex PCR; TCRdb's copy has only in-frame clones and lacks some. The sample holds about 85,000 clones, around 94% seen once. This chain links TRBV5-1 with TRBJ2-7; TRBD2 matches at 10 bases. The source material was T cells isolated from PBMCs. This TCR came from a human donor in good health. The CDR3 loop reads CASSLEAGGPNEQYF. CDR3 bases: TGCGCCAGCAGCTTGGAAGCGGGGGGGCCTAACGAGCAGTACTTC.